A selection of T cell receptor beta chains follows, all from one sample in a study of control samples from healthy donors and cancer patients. Assay: immunoSEQ multiplex PCR; the TCRdb copy retains only in-frame clones and omits some. Of around 94,000 clones detected, 86% appear once; the ten largest clones hold roughly 1.3%. What was sequenced was blood. Every receptor here comes from a woman in her forties or fifties in good health. CDR3s include the opening cysteine and the closing phenylalanine or tryptophan. D genes are given only for firm matches.

J: TRBJ1-2; V: TRBV28; D: .; DNA: TGTGCCAGCAGTTGGGGCTATGAGGTAAACTATGGCTACACCTTC; CDR3: CASSWGYEVNYGYTF
J: TRBJ1-2; V: TRBV16; D: TRBD1; DNA: TGTGCCAGCAGCCAATCTGAAGGGGGCCTTTGGCCGGCGGGGGGCTACACCTTC; CDR3: CASSQSEGGLWPAGGYTF
J: TRBJ1-3; V: TRBV11-2; D: TRBD1; DNA: TGTGCCAGCAGCACGGGACAGAGACACTCTGGAAACACCATATATTTT; CDR3: CASSTGQRHSGNTIYF
J: TRBJ2-7; V: TRBV12-3/TRBV12-4; D: .; DNA: TGTGTCACGGGCGGGGATTACGAGCAGTACTTC; CDR3: CVTGGDYEQYF
J: TRBJ1-1; V: TRBV7-9; D: .; DNA: TGTGCCAGCTCTTCAGGGGTTGGGACTGAAGCTTTCTTT; CDR3: CASSSGVGTEAFF
J: TRBJ1-1; V: TRBV4-2; D: .; DNA: TGTGCCAGCAGCCAAGAAGGACGGGGGTCGAACACTGAAGCTTTCTTT; CDR3: CASSQEGRGSNTEAFF
J: TRBJ2-7; V: TRBV7-8; D: TRBD1; DNA: TGTGCCAGCAGCTCCGGGACAGTTCGCTACGAGCAGTACTTC; CDR3: CASSSGTVRYEQYF
J: TRBJ2-7; V: TRBV5-4; D: TRBD2; DNA: TGTGCCAGCAGCTCCAAGCGGGGGGACGACATCTACGAGCAGTACTTC; CDR3: CASSSKRGDDIYEQYF
J: TRBJ1-1; V: TRBV18; D: TRBD1; DNA: TGTGCCAGCTCACCGCAGGGACAGGGAGGCACTGAAGCTTTCTTT; CDR3: CASSPQGQGGTEAFF
J: TRBJ2-5; V: TRBV6-2/TRBV6-3; D: .; DNA: TGTGCCAGCAGTCCGCCGGGAAGCAGAAGAGAGACCCAGTACTTC; CDR3: CASSPPGSRRETQYF
J: TRBJ1-2; V: TRBV18; D: TRBD1; DNA: TGTGCCAGCTCATCCGGGACAGGGAACTATGGCTACACCTTC; CDR3: CASSSGTGNYGYTF
J: TRBJ1-1; V: TRBV2; D: .; DNA: TGTGCCAGCAGTGAAGATTACAGTGAAGCTTTCTTT; CDR3: CASSEDYSEAFF